The 28 T cell receptor beta chains below all came from one sample that was sequenced in a study of neoadjuvant nivolumab and ipilimumab in lung cancer. The assay was immunoSEQ multiplex PCR, and TCRdb's table has in-frame clones only and misses some. Of around 4,500 clones in the sample, more than 60% were seen once. Sequences were derived from tumor tissue, sampled after neoadjuvant nivolumab, alone or with ipilimumab, at or shortly before surgery. These receptors all stem from an adult with non-small cell lung cancer.

This clone was counted a single time. This chain links TRBV25-1 with TRBJ1-2; a weak D match, TRBD1 (6 bases). There are 15 residues in the CDR3. Trimming pared 2 bases from V and 2 bases from J, leaving 12 bases between. Per germline, CDR1 MGHDK and CDR2 SYGVNS. CDR3 sequence: CASSEGGAANYGYTF. The CDR3 DNA reads as TGTGCCAGCAGTGAAGGGGGGGCCGCGAACTATGGCTACACCTTC.

The sample holds a few counts of this clone. The chain recombines TRBV5-5 with TRBJ1-2; D gene unclear. V was cut by 0 bases and J by 5 bases, with 2 bases left in between. CDR1 is SGHKS, CDR2 YYEKEE, per germline (reference sequence). This CDR3 is built from 11 residues. CDR3 sequence: CASSLDYGYTF. The DNA for the CDR3 is TGTGCCAGCAGCTTGGATTATGGCTACACCTTC.

This clone was seen a few times. This rearrangement joins TRBV5-1 to TRBJ2-7; TRBD1 aligns across 7 bases. Germline assignment: CDR1 SGHRS and CDR2 YFSETQ. The trim removed 1 base at V and 1 base at J, leaving 5 bases unmatched. The CDR3 runs 15 residues. The DNA of the CDR3 is TGCGCCAGCAGCTTGTCAGGGGGTAGGTCCTACGAGCAGTACTTC. Its translation: CASSLSGGRSYEQYF.

This clone is deemed large. The chain joins TRBV2 to TRBJ1-4; unclear D gene. This CDR3 region has 15 residues. V lost 3 bases to trimming and J lost 5 bases, with 13 bases between them. CDR1 is SNHLY and CDR2 is FYNNEI in the germline V gene. DNA of the CDR3: TGTGCCAGCAGTGAGGGAATGTTCGCGAATGAAAAACTGTTTTTT. Residues: CASSEGMFANEKLFF.

The chain links TRBV18 to TRBJ2-4, with D maybe TRBD1 (5 bases). This CDR3 is 16 amino acids long. Germline V gives CDR1 KGHSH, CDR2 LQKENI. The V and J ends lost 8 bases and 3 bases respectively, with 20 bases between them. CDR3 loop: CASHPQGLRDKNIQYF. CDR3 sequence (DNA): TGTGCCAGCCACCCTCAGGGCCTTAGAGACAAAAACATTCAGTACTTC.

This chain joins TRBV7-4 and TRBJ2-7, with 9 nucleotides matching TRBD2. CDR1 and CDR2 (germline): SGHVT, SQSDAQ. After removal of 5 bases from V and 4 bases from J, the junction contained 18 bases not matched to a gene. CDR3 length equals 18 residues. The CDR3 reads CASSARLAVPLIVYEQYF. The CDR3 nucleotides read TGTGCCAGCAGCGCACGACTAGCGGTGCCCCTAATCGTTTACGAGCAGTACTTC.

This rearrangement joins TRBV4-3 to TRBJ1-5; a weak D match, TRBD1 (5 bases). From germline, CDR1 is LGHNA and CDR2 YSLEER. Between the trimmed V and J ends, which lost 0 bases and 0 bases, there was a span of 12 bases. This CDR3 region has 17 residues. CDR3 nucleotide sequence: TGCGCCAGCAGCCAAGATGGGACTGGCGATAGCAATCAGCCCCAGCATTTT. Protein product: CASSQDGTGDSNQPQHF.

The chain has TRBV4-3 and TRBJ2-1; D is perhaps TRBD1 (5 bases). The V end lost 0 bases, the J end lost 3 bases, and 12 bases lay between the germline ends. CDR3 length equals 16 residues. Germline V lookup: CDR1 LGHNA, CDR2 YSLEER. CDR3 DNA sequence: TGCGCCAGCAGCCAAGATACGGACATACTCTACAATGAGCAGTTCTTC. Amino acid sequence: CASSQDTDILYNEQFF.

This clone has a handful of counts. This chain links TRBV25-1 with TRBJ2-3, with TRBD1 matching over 9 bases. Losses at the gene ends were 6 bases for V and 4 bases for J; bases not matched to a gene: 5. This CDR3 has 14 residues. Per germline, CDR1 MGHDK and CDR2 SYGVNS. CDR3 bases: TGTGCCAGCAGAACAGGGGGCTCGGCAGATACGCAGTATTTT. Its translation: CASRTGGSADTQYF.

This chain joins TRBV2 and TRBJ1-2, with D unclear. V was trimmed by 6 bases and J by 7 bases, leaving 18 bases between them. The CDR3 extends over 14 amino acids. Germline CDR1 and CDR2: SNHLY and FYNNEI. As DNA, the CDR3 is TGTGCCAGCAGCGGGCCGGGATCTATGGTTGGCTACACCTTC. Translating gives CASSGPGSMVGYTF.

The V and J genes are TRBV7-2 and TRBJ2-1; D remains ambiguous. Trimming removed 3 bases from V and 2 bases from J, with 5 bases in between. This CDR3 region has 13 residues. The germline V gene encodes CDR1 SGHTA and CDR2 FQGNSA. The CDR3 nucleotides read TGTGCCAGCAGCTTGACGCCCTACAATGAGCAGTTCTTC. Translation gives CASSLTPYNEQFF.

The V call is TRBV5-1, the J call TRBJ2-7; 15 nucleotides agree with TRBD2. There are 15 residues in the CDR3. Germline V gene sequence: CDR1 SGHRS, CDR2 YFSETQ. V dropped 8 bases and J dropped 5; count of bases not matched to a gene: 8. The CDR3 DNA reads TGCGCCAGAACCGGACTAGCGGGGGGGCCCCACGAGCAGTACTTC. This gives the protein CARTGLAGGPHEQYF. Complete variable domain (other parts from reference TRBV5-1 and TRBJ2-7): KAGVTQTPRYLIKTRGQQVTLSCSPISGHRSVSWYQQTPGQGLQFLFEYFSETQRNKGNFPGRFSGRQFSNSRSEMNVSTLELGDSALYLCARTGLAGGPHEQYFGPGTRLTVT.

The CDR3 sequence: CASSFLALAGGRGKDTQYF. In DNA, the CDR3 is TGTGCCAGCAGCTTTCTAGCACTAGCGGGGGGGCGCGGTAAAGATACGCAGTATTTT. V and J are TRBV7-2 and TRBJ2-3; TRBD2 matches at 13 bases. Trimming removed 3 bases from V and 5 bases from J; junction bases left unmatched: 14. CDR3 size: 19 residues. CDR1 SGHTA and CDR2 FQGNSA come from the germline V gene. The whole variable domain, filled in from reference TRBV7-2 and TRBJ2-3, reads GAGVSQSPSNKVTEKGKDVELRCDPISGHTALYWYRQSLGQGLEFLIYFQGNSAPDKSGLPSDRFSAERTGGSVSTLTIQRTQQEDSAVYLCASSFLALAGGRGKDTQYFGPGTRLTVL.

This clone is large. The chain recombines TRBV7-8 with TRBJ1-5; TRBD1 aligns across 10 bases. The V gene's germline CDR1 is SGHVS and CDR2 FQNEAQ. Trimming cost V 2 bases and J 2 bases; bases outside gene matches: 3. The CDR3 totals 16 residues. The CDR3 bases are TGTGCCAGCAGCTTAAGGGACAGGGGAGGCAATCAGCCCCAGCATTTT. Translating it yields CASSLRDRGGNQPQHF.

This clone was found a few times. This sequence joins TRBV27 and TRBJ1-5, with D unresolved. This CDR3 spans 12 amino acids. CDR1 MNHEY and CDR2 SMNVEV come from the germline V gene (reference sequence). With 5 bases removed from V and 5 bases from J, the gap between germline ends came to 7 bases. The CDR3 bases are TGTGCCAGCAGTGGCCCCGATCAGCCCCAGCATTTT. This translates into CASSGPDQPQHF.

The V and J genes are TRBV9 and TRBJ2-3; D is ambiguous. This CDR3 comprises 14 residues. The germline V gene has CDR1 SGDLS and CDR2 YYNGEE. V was clipped by 2 bases and J by 6 bases, with 13 bases between them. This CDR3 reads CASSVKQDPDTQYF. Written as DNA, the CDR3 is TGTGCCAGCAGCGTTAAGCAAGACCCCGATACGCAGTATTTT.

The rearrangement uses TRBV6-5 and TRBJ2-2; D gene ambiguous. V lost 6 bases and J 5 bases, leaving 10 bases between the germline ends. Germline V CDR1 and CDR2: MNHEY, SVGAGI. CDR3 length equals 13 residues. Here the CDR3 DNA reads TGTGCCAGCAGCCCATTACTTACCGGGGAGCTGTTTTTT. This codes for CASSPLLTGELFF.

The chain is built from TRBV5-6 and TRBJ2-3; no clear D. The V and J ends lost 2 bases and 2 bases respectively, with 6 bases between them. The CDR3 is 13 amino acids. Germline V CDR1 and CDR2: SGHDT, YYEEEE. Here the CDR3 reads CASSLSPTDTQYF. Written as DNA, the CDR3 is TGTGCCAGCAGCTTATCCCCCACAGATACGCAGTATTTT. Full variable domain (missing parts from reference TRBV5-6 and TRBJ2-3): DAGVTQSPTHLIKTRGQQVTLRCSPKSGHDTVSWYQQALGQGPQFIFQYYEEEERQRGNFPDRFSGHQFPNYSSELNVNALLLGDSALYLCASSLSPTDTQYFGPGTRLTVL.

This clone was counted once. V usage is TRBV7-9 and J usage is TRBJ1-1, with TRBD1 as a possible D gene (5 bases). This CDR3 is built from 13 residues. Germline V gene data show CDR1 as SEHNR and CDR2 as FQNEAQ (reference sequence). With 1 base removed from V and 4 bases from J, the gap between germline ends came to 7 bases. CDR3 protein: CASSLVGVTEAFF. The CDR3 region has the DNA TGTGCCAGCAGCTTAGTGGGGGTCACTGAAGCTTTCTTT. Full variable domain (missing parts from reference TRBV7-9 and TRBJ1-1): DTGVSQNPRHKITKRGQNVTFRCDPISEHNRLYWYRQTLGQGPEFLTYFQNEAQLEKSRLLSDRFSAERPKGSFSTLEIQRTEQGDSAMYLCASSLVGVTEAFFGQGTRLTVV.

This chain uses TRBV15 with TRBJ1-6, with a tentative D call TRBD1 (6 bases). CDR1 is LNHNV and CDR2 is YYDKDF in the germline V gene (reference sequence). The CDR3 consists of 14 residues. Trimming took 4 bases from V and 10 from J, leaving 14 bases between them. In DNA, the CDR3 is TGTGCCACCAGCACCAGAGGGGACAAATCACCCCTCCACTTT. Translated, it gives CATSTRGDKSPLHF.

The chain has TRBV5-6 and TRBJ1-2; D gene ambiguous. V was trimmed by 0 bases and J by 7 bases, leaving 7 bases between them. This CDR3 is 12 amino acids long. Germline CDR1 and CDR2: SGHDT and YYEEEE. CDR3 protein: CASSLGGSGYTF. In nucleotides, the CDR3 is TGTGCCAGCAGCTTGGGTGGGAGTGGCTACACCTTC.

This clone occurred once. CDR3 region: CAFSEAARNTEAFF. The DNA of the CDR3 is TGTGCCTTCTCCGAAGCTGCTCGGAACACTGAAGCTTTCTTT. The chain carries TRBV30 and TRBJ1-1; D is unclear. CDR3 length: 14 amino acids. V was trimmed by 7 bases and J by 1 base, leaving 16 bases between them. CDR1 and CDR2 from the germline V gene are GTSNPN and SVGIG (reference sequence).

This clone came up a few times. CDR3 residues: CASSFQILAGGDNEQFF. CDR3 DNA: TGCGCCAGCAGTTTCCAGATACTAGCGGGGGGGGACAATGAGCAGTTCTTC. This chain connects TRBV5-1 to TRBJ2-1; 13 nucleotides agree with TRBD2. The CDR3 has 17 amino acids. With 5 bases clipped from V and 5 bases from J, the junction kept 10 bases outside the gene matches. CDR1 and CDR2 from the germline V gene are SGHRS and YFSETQ.

V usage is TRBV5-1 and J usage is TRBJ2-5; D perhaps matches TRBD2 (5 bases). The CDR3 is made up of 14 amino acids. V dropped 2 bases and J dropped 2 bases, with 10 bases sitting between them. Per germline, CDR1 SGHRS and CDR2 YFSETQ. DNA for the CDR3: TGCGCCAGCAGCTTCGAGGGCTTTCAAGAGACCCAGTACTTC. Its protein is CASSFEGFQETQYF. Complete variable domain (other parts from reference TRBV5-1 and TRBJ2-5): KAGVTQTPRYLIKTRGQQVTLSCSPISGHRSVSWYQQTPGQGLQFLFEYFSETQRNKGNFPGRFSGRQFSNSRSEMNVSTLELGDSALYLCASSFEGFQETQYFGPGTRLLVL.

The chain joins TRBV6-1 to TRBJ2-7; D uncertain. The V and J ends lost 3 bases and 5 bases respectively, with 8 bases between them. Per the germline V gene, CDR1 is MNHNS and CDR2 is SASEGT. The CDR3 is 12 amino acids. CDR3 nucleotides: TGTGCCAGCAGTGACCGAGGAGACGAGCAGTACTTC. Its protein product is CASSDRGDEQYF.

This rearrangement joins TRBV13 to TRBJ1-1, with D unresolved. There are 14 residues in the CDR3. The germline V and J ends were trimmed by 5 bases and 0 bases, with 10 bases remaining between them. Germline assignment: CDR1 PRHDT and CDR2 FYEKMQ (reference sequence). CDR3 coding DNA: TGTGCCAGCAGCCTTAGGGCCCTGAACACTGAAGCTTTCTTT. Its protein is CASSLRALNTEAFF.

The chain employs TRBV5-1 and TRBJ2-2, with a possible D match to TRBD2 (5 bases). The germline V gene encodes CDR1 SGHRS and CDR2 YFSETQ. The CDR3 is 15 residues long. Trimming took 4 bases from V and 3 from J, leaving 13 bases between them. The CDR3 reads CASSPDSHHTGELFF. DNA of the CDR3: TGCGCCAGCAGCCCGGACTCTCACCACACCGGGGAGCTGTTTTTT.

The V gene is TRBV7-9, the J gene TRBJ1-5; D is possibly TRBD1 (5 bases). Trimming stripped 4 bases from V and 4 bases from J, with 14 bases between. The CDR3 covers 15 residues. CDR1 SEHNR and CDR2 FQNEAQ come from the germline V gene (reference sequence). The DNA of the CDR3 is TGTGCCAGCAGCTCGGGGGAGCCAGGGAATCAGCCCCAGCATTTT. Translated, it gives CASSSGEPGNQPQHF. Full variable domain (outside the CDR3, taken from reference TRBV7-9 and TRBJ1-5): DTGVSQNPRHKITKRGQNVTFRCDPISEHNRLYWYRQTLGQGPEFLTYFQNEAQLEKSRLLSDRFSAERPKGSFSTLEIQRTEQGDSAMYLCASSSGEPGNQPQHFGDGTRLSIL.